The subject of this entry is one T cell receptor (beta chain). The antigen it recognizes is unknown. No much larger clone exists at a distance of one base, and base qualities are not known. The sample holds other DNA sequences that translate to the same CDR3. Receptor libraries were prepared by the immunoSEQ multiplex PCR assay. The multiplex PCR relied on a mix of 60 forward primers for TCR Vbeta segments and 13 reverse primers for TCR Jbeta segments. Amplification of the CDR3 region of rearranged TCR beta genes was performed with a multiplex PCR assay on genomic DNA. The Illumina HiSeq System was used to sequence the amplified TCR beta libraries as 87-base-pair reads. In the authors' own workflow: A later analysis counted around 72 million unique TCR beta chains across the approximately 700 repertoires, and roughly 10 million of these chains were shared by at least two donors. To remove PCR and sequencing errors, raw reads were error-corrected and collapsed into unique sequences using a nearest-neighbor algorithm that merged closely related sequences. CDR3 sequences were aligned to IMGT reference sequences to assign V, D and J gene segments. For a sequence to be retained, a match of at least six nucleotides was required to both a V gene segment and a J gene segment. Rearrangements were classified as productive when the CDR3 lacked stop codons and remained in frame with V and J, and all other rearrangements were classified as non-productive. Following IMGT convention, CDR3 was defined as the stretch from the second conserved V-encoded cysteine to the conserved J-encoded phenylalanine. In an earlier analysis of 500 to 650 of the donors, sequences lacking an unambiguous match to a single V gene segment were excluded. An earlier analysis of 500 to 700 of the donors classified V segments as functional when productive rearrangements were above 56.7% and as segregating when the standard deviation between donors was above 5%. A statistical classification framework was developed to diagnose cytomegalovirus status using the catalog of TCR beta chain sequences. In a later analysis, V and J genes were assigned by comparing TCR nucleotide sequences against IMGT/GENE-DB human TR gene sequences. In a later analysis, CDR3 sequences and most-parsimonious VDJ recombination scenarios were assigned using the TCRdist pipeline. In a later analysis, each TCR beta chain was defined by its CDR3 amino acid sequence together with its V-gene family, and reads without a unique V-gene family were excluded. As a way to deal with suspected cross-contamination and a sequencing artifact, a later analysis dropped 500 to 700 nucleotide sequences that were highly shared and had low generation probability. A later analysis calculated a clonal expansion index for each public chain from normalized within-repertoire ranks of inferred template counts. A later analysis computed generation probabilities with a VDJ recombination model fitted to out-of-frame rearrangements, and checked the results against IGoR. Hypergeometric tests were used in a later analysis to score TCR-TCR, TCR-HLA and TCR-CMV co-occurrence, with a repertoire-size bias correction applied to the TCR pairs. A later analysis estimated false discovery rates by permuting HLA or CMV assignments 20 times. In a later analysis, co-occurring TCRs were grouped with DBSCAN, and TCRdist sequence similarity was added when clustering was performed within HLA-allele-positive subsets. Repertoires with fewer than 30,000 or more than 120,000 public chains, plus five repertoires with anomalous nucleotide sharing, were excluded from co-occurrence clustering. What TCRdb holds here is the immuneACCESS table cut down to in-frame rearrangements. Part of the clones is not present; checked against another copy, under half of the missing clones reflect an unresolved V gene, and the others are unexplained. V, J and clone size are taken as reported in that table, and D and trimming were inferred from the DNA itself. Across this sample there are roughly 160,000 clones, with 73% seen only once. Together, the top ten hold roughly 5.4% of the sample.

The source of the sample is a study of cytomegalovirus exposure and HLA in healthy donors (dated by TCRdb to 2016 to 2017). Background for the entire study: An earlier analysis of about 560 of the donors reported 276 Gb of sequence data and 95 million to 120 million unique TCR beta sequences obtained from about 179 million T cells. An early release covering roughly 640 HLA-typed donors comprised 300 to 350 gigabases of sequencing data and roughly 85 million unique TCR sequences. Among the 398 genotyped donors, approximately 81% belonged to the genetic ancestry cluster associated with self-reported Caucasian donors. The study was designed to test whether signatures of past pathogen exposure could be identified by cataloging public T cell receptors. The T cell repertoires of 550 to 850 subjects were profiled by immunosequencing and related to cytomegalovirus serostatus. Besides the first cohort of approximately 710 subjects, a separate validation cohort made up of roughly 130 different subjects was used. High-throughput TCR immunosequencing, statistical association of individual TCRs with disease status, and machine learning were combined to predict cytomegalovirus infection status. In a later analysis, previously published TCR beta repertoires from roughly 710 donors were re-analyzed and high-resolution HLA genotyping was added so that TCR occurrence patterns could be studied. Rather than using new phenotypic data, the later analysis identified candidate immune exposures from TCR beta sequences and from how often those sequences occurred across donors. To decide whether each TCR beta V gene segment behaved as functional or pseudogenic, an earlier analysis of approximately 620 of the donors relied on high-throughput TCR beta sequencing. Donor age, sex, ethnicity and CMV serostatus were compiled together with the repertoire data. In a later genetic analysis, genome-wide SNP genotypes for about 65% of the roughly 670 donors were used, and that subset was treated as a discovery cohort. All discovery cohort repertoires had been generated using a single sequencing platform. Class I and class II HLA loci were covered by the typing at four-digit resolution. The number of typed donors differed by locus: roughly 629-640 for A, B, C, DRB1 and DQB1; 522 for DQA1; some 590 for DPA1; and 450 to 480 for DPB1. Because of strong linkage in the cohort, a handful of DR-DQ haplotypes were treated as single units for association and clustering. Among roughly 370 genotyped donors of the cohort, an average of roughly 240,000 unique TCR beta nucleotide sequences were sequenced per donor, roughly 20% of them non-productive.

General conclusions and limits of the study: A later analysis found that TCR association rates varied across HLA loci, with DRB1 alleles showing the most associated TCRs and HLA-C alleles the fewest. The classifier was reported to diagnose cytomegalovirus status with high specificity and sensitivity in both the original and validation cohorts. A further reported finding was that TCR beta sequences accurately predicted the HLA-A and HLA-B alleles for most subjects in the first cohort. The 87-base-pair reads could not distinguish some IMGT-functional V segments, including TRBV6-2 and TRBV6-3, so those segments were excluded. In a later genetic analysis, a missense DCLRE1C variant was associated with V-gene and J-gene trimming of TCR beta chains, and the association was replicated in an independent cohort. Because HLA typing was missing for some donors at each locus, association tests included only the typed subset. Strong co-occurrence of HLA alleles, especially DR and DQ, made assigning TCR associations to individual alleles difficult. Presence/absence analyses assumed roughly uniform sequencing depth across donors, an assumption that may not hold. The sequencing pipeline was judged likely to have produced a cluster of highly shared sequence variants as a technical artifact. At a false discovery rate of 0.05, a later analysis linked under 20,000 TCR beta sequences to specific HLA alleles. While some public TCRs were present in many individuals, most TCR sequences turned up only very rarely across donors. In a later analysis, most CMV-associated TCR beta chains were found to appear HLA-restricted, with HLA associations seemingly driven largely by CMV exposure. In a later analysis, HLA-associated TCR beta chains showed more clonal expansion and lower generation probabilities than non-associated chains that were equally common. Linkage disequilibrium might explain the correlated functional status among segregating V segments, but an unknown experimental factor could not be ruled out. The authors suggested that the approach could potentially be generalized to other disease states and immunological phenotypes. An earlier analysis of approximately 570 of the donors showed that most TCR beta V segments appeared in productive rearrangements either about 87% or about 30% of the time, which broadly matched IMGT annotations. According to a later analysis, parvovirus B19, influenza, CMV and Epstein-Barr virus appeared linked to several top co-occurrence clusters. In a later genetic analysis, fewer N-insertions in productive TCRs were reported among donors in an Asian-associated ancestry cluster than the roughly 700-donor mean. In vitro tests confirmed that a few of the cytomegalovirus-associated TCR beta chains recognize cytomegalovirus antigens. For the cohort, immune exposure information was limited to CMV serostatus. Roughly 17 rarely observed V segments, including chromosome 9 orphons, were excluded from the earlier analysis of some 590 of the donors because counts were too low. The study gave a list of about 170 TCR beta chains associated with cytomegalovirus. This cohort had only TCR beta chains sequenced, and the lack of alpha or paired-chain data limited which features could be detected.

Including cysteine and phenylalanine, the CDR3 has 14 amino acids. This entry keeps only the CDR3 DNA: 42 bases, framed from base 1. The germline V gene supplies CDR1 MGHDK and CDR2 SYGVNS. The trim is 2 bases for V and 0 bases for J, with a gap of 7 bases between the germline ends. The cohort was made up of approximately 670 healthy bone marrow donors. Cohort members were all nominally healthy when sampled, although unrecorded immune exposures were likely present. The donor was CMV seropositive and belonged to the group of more than 250 seropositive cohort members. Each donor provided a peripheral blood sample, and peripheral blood mononuclear cells were used for TCR beta sequencing. The Qiagen DNeasy Blood Extraction Kit was used to extract genomic DNA from the blood cell samples.

The sequence joins TRBV25-1 to TRBJ2-5, and perhaps TRBD2 as D gene, on 6 matching bases. The sequence came from a woman between 18 and 29 years old in good health and CMV-seropositive. Sequencing used PBMCs. The CDR3 in this case is CASSEGGNQETQYF. Here is the DNA: TGTGCCAGCAGTGAAGGCGGGAACCAAGAGACCCAGTACTTC. The full variable domain, with segments outside the CDR3 supplied by the reference TRBV25-1 and TRBJ2-5 proteins, appears as EADIYQTPRYLVIGTGKKITLECSQTMGHDKMYWYQQDPGMELHLIHYSYGVNSTEKGDLSSESTVSRIRTEHFPLTLESARPSHTSQYLCASSEGGNQETQYFGPGTRLLVL.